These 5 T cell receptor beta chains came from one sample sequenced in a study of blood T cell repertoires in COVID-19. Here immunoSEQ multiplex PCR was the method, and the copy in TCRdb shows in-frame clones only, minus some. The sample contains around 250,000 clones, about 83% of which appear only once. Material: peripheral blood. Receptor source: a man at least 80 years old with acute or convalescent COVID-19.

The gene calls are TRBV11-1 and TRBJ1-1; D possibly corresponds to TRBD1 (6 bases). CDR3 length equals 13 residues. With 2 bases removed from V and 5 bases from J, the gap between germline ends came to 9 bases. Germline V lookup: CDR1 SGHAT, CDR2 FQDESV (reference sequence). DNA of the CDR3: TGTGCCAGCAGCTTAACAGGGCGGACTGAAGCTTTCTTT. Encoded protein: CASSLTGRTEAFF. Full variable domain (outside the CDR3, taken from reference TRBV11-1 and TRBJ1-1): EAEVAQSPRYKITEKSQAVAFWCDPISGHATLYWYRQILGQGPELLVQFQDESVVDDSQLPKDRFSAERLKGVDSTLKIQPAELGDSAMYLCASSLTGRTEAFFGQGTRLTVV.

This chain links TRBV5-1 with TRBJ2-7; 15 bases match TRBD2. V was pared by 4 bases and J by 3 bases, with 14 bases of the junction left unmatched. CDR3 length: 19 residues. Germline CDR1 SGHRS, CDR2 YFSETQ. CDR3 nucleotides: TGCGCCAGCAGCACAGGGACTAGCGGGAGGTCACTCCTTAACTACGAGCAGTACTTC. Translating it yields CASSTGTSGRSLLNYEQYF. The entire variable domain, with the rest obtained from reference TRBV5-1 and TRBJ2-7, is as follows: KAGVTQTPRYLIKTRGQQVTLSCSPISGHRSVSWYQQTPGQGLQFLFEYFSETQRNKGNFPGRFSGRQFSNSRSEMNVSTLELGDSALYLCASSTGTSGRSLLNYEQYFGPGTRLTVT.

This clone was detected only once. V gene TRBV18 combines with J gene TRBJ1-1; D is unclear. Germline CDR1 KGHSH, CDR2 LQKENI. Between the trimmed V and J ends, which lost 5 bases and 0 bases, there was a span of 16 bases. CDR3 length: 16 residues. The CDR3 DNA reads TGTGCCAGCTCAAGGAACAGTGGCCCCGTGAACACTGAAGCTTTCTTT. Translation: CASSRNSGPVNTEAFF.

This clone has only one observation. This chain joins TRBV5-1 and TRBJ2-1; 11 nucleotides agree with TRBD2. V lost 4 bases and J lost 8; bases outside the gene matches: 11. Germline V lookup: CDR1 SGHRS, CDR2 YFSETQ. The CDR3 spans 16 residues. CDR3 bases: TGCGCCAGCAGCCGCCCCGTAACTAGCGGGAGTCATGAGCAGTTCTTC. Translating gives CASSRPVTSGSHEQFF.

This sequence joins TRBV5-6 and TRBJ1-5; 9 positions match TRBD1. This CDR3 is 17 amino acids long. Germline CDR1 reads SGHDT; CDR2 reads YYEEEE. After removal of 3 bases from V and 2 bases from J, the junction contained 9 bases not matched to a gene. As DNA, the CDR3 is TGTGCCAGCAGCTCCAGGGACAGGGTTCGCGGCAATCAGCCCCAGCATTTT. Translated, it gives CASSSRDRVRGNQPQHF.